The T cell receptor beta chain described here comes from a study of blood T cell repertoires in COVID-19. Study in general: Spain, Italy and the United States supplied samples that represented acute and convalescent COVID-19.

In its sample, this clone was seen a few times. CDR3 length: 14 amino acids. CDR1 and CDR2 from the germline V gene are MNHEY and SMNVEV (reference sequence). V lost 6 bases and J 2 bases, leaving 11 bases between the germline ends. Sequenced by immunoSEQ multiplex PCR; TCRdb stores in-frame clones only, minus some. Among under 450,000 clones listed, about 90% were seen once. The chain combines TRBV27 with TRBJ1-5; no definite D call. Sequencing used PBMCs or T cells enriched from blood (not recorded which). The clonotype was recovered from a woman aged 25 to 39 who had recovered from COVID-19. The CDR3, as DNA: TGTGCCAGCAGCTCGGGGAGGGGCAATCAGCCCCAGCATTTT. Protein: CASSSGRGNQPQHF.